A single sample is the source of the 21 T cell receptor beta chains below, sequenced in a study of CD8 T cells in Susac syndrome. The RNA input was roughly 0.45 to 1 ug, and it was reverse transcribed with random hexamers. TCRdb processed the immunoSEQ multiplex PCR reads anew with MiXCR; each CDR3 protein has one entry. The sample lists roughly 180,000 distinct CDR3 sequences; about 94% were seen once. Sequencing was carried out using CD4+ T cells from PBMCs. The receptors here all came from a human donor in good health.

This clonotype was counted a single time. V and J are TRBV29-1 and TRBJ1-1, with a possible D match to TRBD1 (5 bases). Trimming took 3 bases from V and 0 from J, leaving 8 bases between them. CDR1 is SQVTM and CDR2 is ANQGSEA in the germline V gene. The CDR3 consists of 13 residues. CDR3 coding DNA: TGCAGCGTTGAGGGGGATATGAACACTGAAGCTTTCTTT. Its protein product is CSVEGDMNTEAFF.

The sample holds one count of this clonotype. The gene calls are TRBV5-1 and TRBJ2-1; 9 bases line up with TRBD2. This CDR3 comprises 17 residues. The ends lost 0 bases at V and 0 bases at J; junction bases unmatched: 4. The germline gives CDR1 SGHRS, CDR2 YFSETQ. CDR3 sequence: CASSLGFSGSSYNEQFF. CDR3 in DNA: TGCGCCAGCAGCTTGGGTTTTAGCGGGAGCTCCTACAATGAGCAGTTCTTC.

The chain employs TRBV4-2 and TRBJ1-2, with D perhaps matching TRBD1 (5 bases). This CDR3 is built from 15 residues. V lost 4 bases and J lost 5, with 17 bases in between. Germline CDR1 and CDR2: LGHNA and YNFKEQ. CDR3 nucleotide sequence: TGTGCCAGCAGCCGAGAAGGGCAGGGCGCTTATGGCTACACCTTC. Translation: CASSREGQGAYGYTF.

The genes are TRBV20-1 and TRBJ2-6, with a weak D call TRBD1 (6 bases). This CDR3 region has 15 residues. V was trimmed by 3 bases and J by 0 bases, leaving 9 bases between them. Looked up from germline, CDR1 is DFQATT and CDR2 is SNEGSKA (reference sequence). As DNA, the CDR3 is TGCAGTGCTAGGGACAGAGGCTCTGGGGCCAACGTCCTGACTTTC. Translated, it gives CSARDRGSGANVLTF.

The CDR3 DNA is TGTGCCAGCAGTTTACGGACAGGGACAGCGGGTGAGCAGTACTTC. Translation: CASSLRTGTAGEQYF. The J gene is TRBJ2-7, the V gene TRBV28, with 8 bases identical to TRBD1. J lost 7 bases, V lost 2 bases, and 10 bases had no gene match. This CDR3 contains 15 residues. The germline CDR1 and CDR2 sequences are MDHEN and SYDVKM. Full variable domain (remainder filled in from reference TRBV28 and TRBJ2-7): DVKVTQSSRYLVKRTGEKVFLECVQDMDHENMFWYRQDPGLGLRLIYFSYDVKMKEKGDIPEGYSVSREKKERFSLILESASTNQTSMYLCASSLRTGTAGEQYFGPGTRLTVT.

V usage is TRBV30 and J usage is TRBJ1-1; TRBD1 is a possible D gene (6 bases). CDR1 and CDR2 from the germline V gene are GTSNPN and SVGIG (reference sequence). Trimming pared 0 bases from V and 3 bases from J, leaving 17 bases between. The CDR3 is 16 residues long. The CDR3 region has the DNA TGTGCCTGGAGTGTACCTAGGGGGGATGGAGACACTGAAGCTTTCTTT. Its protein is CAWSVPRGDGDTEAFF. Combining the CDR3 with reference TRBV30 and TRBJ1-1 gives the whole variable domain SQTIHQWPATLVQPVGSPLSLECTVEGTSNPNLYWYRQAAGRGLQLLFYSVGIGQISSEVPQNLSASRPQDRQFILSSKKLLLSDSGFYLCAWSVPRGDGDTEAFFGQGTRLTVV.

The rearrangement uses TRBV3-1 and TRBJ1-5; a weak D match, TRBD1 (5 bases). Germline V gene lookup returns CDR1 LGHDT and CDR2 YNNKEL (reference sequence). The CDR3 is made up of 16 amino acids. Trimming left V 0 bases short and J 6 bases short, with 15 bases between. CDR3 sequence reads: CASSQDPREKGQPQHF. The DNA for the CDR3 is TGTGCCAGCAGCCAAGATCCCAGGGAGAAGGGTCAGCCCCAGCATTTT. The full variable domain, completed using reference TRBV3-1 and TRBJ1-5, is DTAVSQTPKYLVTQMGNDKSIKCEQNLGHDTMYWYKQDSKKFLKIMFSYNNKELIINETVPNRFSPKSPDKAHLNLHINSLELGDSAVYFCASSQDPREKGQPQHFGDGTRLSIL.

This chain joins TRBV20-1 and TRBJ2-7; TRBD2 matches 10 bases. The CDR3 consists of 14 residues. The germline V gene has CDR1 DFQATT and CDR2 SNEGSKA (reference sequence). V lost 6 bases and J lost 5; bases outside the gene matches: 10. CDR3 DNA: TGCAGTGCGCGCCCGACGGGACTAGCGAACGAGCAGTACTTC. This gives the protein CSARPTGLANEQYF.

V usage is TRBV28 and J usage is TRBJ1-5, with 9 bases matching TRBD1. Germline-derived CDR1 and CDR2 are MDHEN and SYDVKM. The V gene end was trimmed by 6 bases and the J gene end by 8 bases; junction bases not matched to a gene: 14. The CDR3 runs 16 residues. CDR3 residues: CASRSTGGANFEPQHF. The CDR3, as DNA: TGTGCCAGCAGATCCACAGGGGGCGCAAATTTCGAGCCCCAGCATTTT.

This chain uses TRBV12-3 or TRBV12-4 with TRBJ2-3; D assignment may be TRBD1 or TRBD2 (5 bases each). This CDR3 has 12 amino acids. Trimming stripped 1 base from V and 10 bases from J, with 9 bases between. Here the CDR3 reads CASSLGGPSQYF. The CDR3 coding sequence is TGTGCCAGCAGTTTAGGGGGACCCTCGCAGTATTTT.

The V call is TRBV30, the J call TRBJ2-5; D not resolved. In germline, CDR1 is GTSNPN, CDR2 SVGIG (reference sequence). V was clipped by 4 bases and J by 5 bases, with 14 bases between them. There are 13 residues in the CDR3. The DNA of the CDR3 is TGTGCCTGGATGGTAGGGAACCTGGAGACCCAGTACTTC. Amino acids: CAWMVGNLETQYF.

This clonotype is a singleton in its sample. The chain joins TRBV20-1 to TRBJ2-1; D gene ambiguous. Per germline, CDR1 DFQATT and CDR2 SNEGSKA (reference sequence). The CDR3 contains 14 residues. The germline V and J ends were trimmed by 5 bases and 4 bases, with 15 bases remaining between them. The CDR3 is CSAGGGARYNEQFF. CDR3 coding DNA: TGCAGTGCTGGCGGCGGAGCGCGGTACAATGAGCAGTTCTTC.

This chain uses TRBV5-1 with TRBJ2-1; D unclear. V shed 7 bases and J shed 3 bases, with 5 bases lying between them. CDR1 is SGHRS, CDR2 YFSETQ, per germline. The CDR3 extends over 11 amino acids. CDR3 amino acids: CASELYNEQFF. The DNA of the CDR3 is TGCGCCAGCGAACTCTACAATGAGCAGTTCTTC. Complete variable domain (other parts from reference TRBV5-1 and TRBJ2-1): KAGVTQTPRYLIKTRGQQVTLSCSPISGHRSVSWYQQTPGQGLQFLFEYFSETQRNKGNFPGRFSGRQFSNSRSEMNVSTLELGDSALYLCASELYNEQFFGPGTRLTVL.

The chain combines TRBV29-1 with TRBJ2-7; possible D gene TRBD2, 6 bases. This CDR3 region has 15 residues. The germline V gene encodes CDR1 SQVTM and CDR2 ANQGSEA. Trimming pared 6 bases from V and 0 bases from J, leaving 18 bases between. This chain's CDR3 is CSVKVTSWYSYEQYF. The CDR3 bases are TGCAGCGTCAAAGTAACTAGCTGGTACTCCTACGAGCAGTACTTC.

This rearrangement joins TRBV7-9 to TRBJ1-1; D remains unclear. The germline V gene has CDR1 SEHNR and CDR2 FQNEAQ (reference sequence). V was shortened by 2 bases and J by 6 bases, with 7 bases between the two germline ends. The length of the CDR3 is 12 residues. The CDR3 region is CASSLLSAEAFF. The CDR3 nucleotides read TGTGCCAGCAGCTTACTCAGTGCTGAAGCTTTCTTT.

The rearrangement joins TRBV7-6 to TRBJ2-7; 9 bases line up with TRBD1. Germline CDR1 SGHVS, CDR2 FNYEAQ. There are 14 residues in the CDR3. V was pared by 4 bases and J by 7 bases, with 8 bases of the junction left unmatched. The CDR3 loop reads CASSSYRGRGEQYF. The DNA of the CDR3 is TGTGCCAGCAGCTCATACAGGGGGCGCGGAGAGCAGTACTTC.

This chain connects TRBV28 to TRBJ2-7; TRBD2 is a possible D gene (6 bases). This CDR3 has 13 residues. V lost 4 bases to trimming and J lost 6 bases, with 13 bases between them. Germline V gene sequence: CDR1 MDHEN, CDR2 SYDVKM. CDR3 sequence: CASSSIRGGEQYF. The CDR3 nucleotides are TGTGCCAGCAGTTCAATCCGGGGAGGCGAGCAGTACTTC.

The V and J genes are TRBV15 and TRBJ2-1; TRBD2 matches 12 bases. Germline V gives CDR1 LNHNV, CDR2 YYDKDF (reference sequence). V was clipped by 4 bases and J by 4 bases; unmatched bases: 5. The CDR3 covers 16 residues. CDR3 DNA sequence: TGTGCCACCAGCAACCCGACTAGCGGGGGTTACAATGAGCAGTTCTTC. Its protein is CATSNPTSGGYNEQFF.

In its sample, this clonotype was seen once. The rearrangement uses TRBV20-1 and TRBJ2-7; a possible D gene is TRBD1 (6 bases). Per the germline V gene, CDR1 is DFQATT and CDR2 is SNEGSKA (reference sequence). Trimming removed 5 bases from V and 2 bases from J, with 13 bases in between. CDR3 length: 13 amino acids. CDR3 region: CSAPRTAPYEQYF. DNA of the CDR3: TGCAGTGCTCCACGGACAGCTCCCTACGAGCAGTACTTC.

The chain couples TRBV6-5 to TRBJ1-3; D perhaps matches TRBD1 (6 bases). There are 14 residues in the CDR3. CDR1 is MNHEY and CDR2 is SVGAGI in the germline V gene. V was cut by 4 bases and J by 1 base, with 8 bases left in between. CDR3 in DNA: TGTGCCAGCAGTTCACAGGGTTCTGGAAACACCATATATTTT. Amino acids: CASSSQGSGNTIYF.

This clonotype came up once. J is TRBJ2-1 and V is TRBV19; TRBD2 matches at 7 bases. Germline V gene lookup returns CDR1 LNHDA and CDR2 SQIVND (reference sequence). V lost 3 bases to trimming and J lost 2 bases; unmatched junction nucleotides: 7. The CDR3 contains 16 residues. CDR3 protein: CASSILGGTAYNEQFF. CDR3 DNA: TGTGCCAGTAGTATCCTCGGGGGGACGGCCTACAATGAGCAGTTCTTC.